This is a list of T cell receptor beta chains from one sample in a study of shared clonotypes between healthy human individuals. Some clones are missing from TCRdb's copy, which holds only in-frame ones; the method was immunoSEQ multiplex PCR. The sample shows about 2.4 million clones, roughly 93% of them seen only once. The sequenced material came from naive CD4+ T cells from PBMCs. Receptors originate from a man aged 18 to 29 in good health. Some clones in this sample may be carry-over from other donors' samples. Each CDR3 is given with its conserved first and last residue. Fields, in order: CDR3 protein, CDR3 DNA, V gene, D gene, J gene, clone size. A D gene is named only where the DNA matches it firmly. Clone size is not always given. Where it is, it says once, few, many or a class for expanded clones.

cdr3_aa: CASSFPVSGNTIYF; cdr3_nt: TGTGCCAGCAGCTTCCCCGTCTCTGGAAACACCATATATTTT; v_call: TRBV5-4; d_call: -; j_call: TRBJ1-3; clone_size: -
cdr3_aa: CASSPASTADTQYF; cdr3_nt: TGCGCCAGCAGCCCTGCCTCCACTGCAGATACGCAGTATTTT; v_call: TRBV5-1; d_call: -; j_call: TRBJ2-3; clone_size: once
cdr3_aa: CASSSDSLNQPQHF; cdr3_nt: TGCGCCAGCAGCTCTGACAGTCTCAATCAGCCCCAGCATTTT; v_call: TRBV5-1; d_call: -; j_call: TRBJ1-5; clone_size: -
cdr3_aa: CASSLGVEETQYF; cdr3_nt: TGCGCCAGCAGCTTGGGGGTAGAGGAGACCCAGTACTTC; v_call: TRBV5-1; d_call: -; j_call: TRBJ2-5; clone_size: -
cdr3_aa: CASGLRQSSGEQYF; cdr3_nt: TGTGCTAGTGGTTTGAGACAGTCTTCAGGCGAGCAGTACTTC; v_call: TRBV12-5; d_call: -; j_call: TRBJ2-7; clone_size: -
cdr3_aa: CASSLSDEQYF; cdr3_nt: TGTGCCAGCAGCTTATCTGACGAGCAGTACTTC; v_call: TRBV7-8; d_call: -; j_call: TRBJ2-7; clone_size: -
cdr3_aa: CASSVGYSGTQETQYF; cdr3_nt: TGTGCCAGCAGCGTAGGGTATTCCGGGACCCAAGAGACCCAGTACTTC; v_call: TRBV9; d_call: -; j_call: TRBJ2-5; clone_size: -
cdr3_aa: CASNRGYYNEQFF; cdr3_nt: TGTGCCAGCAACCGGGGGTACTACAATGAGCAGTTCTTC; v_call: TRBV6-5; d_call: -; j_call: TRBJ2-1; clone_size: once
cdr3_aa: CASSLAGRVSYNEQFF; cdr3_nt: TGTGCCAGCAGCTTAGCGGGGAGAGTGTCCTACAATGAGCAGTTCTTC; v_call: TRBV7-2; d_call: -; j_call: TRBJ2-1; clone_size: -
cdr3_aa: CASSLTSEGTTEAFF; cdr3_nt: TGTGCCAGCAGCTTAACGTCGGAGGGTACGACTGAAGCTTTCTTT; v_call: TRBV7-3; d_call: -; j_call: TRBJ1-1; clone_size: few
cdr3_aa: CASSNQAGNPYNEQFF; cdr3_nt: TGTGCCAGCAGCAATCAAGCAGGGAACCCCTACAATGAGCAGTTCTTC; v_call: TRBV6-4; d_call: -; j_call: TRBJ2-1; clone_size: -
cdr3_aa: CSVVTGPYEQYF; cdr3_nt: TGCAGCGTGGTGACAGGGCCCTACGAGCAGTACTTC; v_call: TRBV29-1; d_call: TRBD1; j_call: TRBJ2-7; clone_size: -
cdr3_aa: CASSAVGGIYEQYF; cdr3_nt: TGCGCCAGCAGTGCCGTGGGGGGTATCTACGAGCAGTACTTC; v_call: TRBV10-1; d_call: -; j_call: TRBJ2-7; clone_size: -
cdr3_aa: CASRPGLQTEAFF; cdr3_nt: TGTGCCAGCAGGCCGGGGCTCCAAACTGAAGCTTTCTTT; v_call: TRBV6-6; d_call: -; j_call: TRBJ1-1; clone_size: -
cdr3_aa: CAISDRDSNTEAFF; cdr3_nt: TGTGCCATCAGTGACCGGGACAGTAACACTGAAGCTTTCTTT; v_call: TRBV10-3; d_call: TRBD1; j_call: TRBJ1-1; clone_size: once
cdr3_aa: CASSFMLAGGTSTYEQYF; cdr3_nt: TGTGCCAGCAGTTTTATGCTAGCGGGAGGGACCTCTACCTACGAGCAGTACTTC; v_call: TRBV28; d_call: TRBD2; j_call: TRBJ2-7; clone_size: -
cdr3_aa: CASSSLNPSLDGELFF; cdr3_nt: TGCGCCAGCAGCTCCCTCAATCCCTCCTTGGACGGGGAGCTGTTTTTT; v_call: TRBV5-1; d_call: -; j_call: TRBJ2-2; clone_size: few
cdr3_aa: CASSAGLSYNEQFF; cdr3_nt: TGTGCCAGCAGCGCCGGTCTCTCCTACAATGAGCAGTTCTTC; v_call: TRBV9; d_call: -; j_call: TRBJ2-1; clone_size: -
cdr3_aa: CASSMDRVNEKLFF; cdr3_nt: TGTGCCAGCAGTATGGACAGGGTGAATGAAAAACTGTTTTTT; v_call: TRBV2; d_call: TRBD1; j_call: TRBJ1-4; clone_size: once
cdr3_aa: CAWSVPRGRAFF; cdr3_nt: TGTGCCTGGAGTGTACCTCGGGGACGAGCTTTCTTT; v_call: TRBV30; d_call: -; j_call: TRBJ1-1; clone_size: -
cdr3_aa: CASSYGGAGIHNEQFF; cdr3_nt: TGTGCCAGCAGTTACGGAGGAGCGGGAATTCACAATGAGCAGTTCTTC; v_call: TRBV6-8; d_call: TRBD2; j_call: TRBJ2-1; clone_size: -
cdr3_aa: CSALGNEQFF; cdr3_nt: TGCAGTGCGCTAGGAAATGAGCAGTTCTTC; v_call: TRBV20-1; d_call: -; j_call: TRBJ2-1; clone_size: -
cdr3_aa: CARSTTGAGTSSYEQYF; cdr3_nt: TGTGCCAGAAGCACGACAGGGGCCGGGACTTCTTCCTACGAGCAGTACTTC; v_call: TRBV5-3; d_call: TRBD1; j_call: TRBJ2-7; clone_size: -
cdr3_aa: CASAGRTGETQYF; cdr3_nt: TGTGCCAGTGCGGGACGAACGGGAGAGACCCAGTACTTC; v_call: TRBV19; d_call: -; j_call: TRBJ2-5; clone_size: -
cdr3_aa: CASSFVDTSQANRYGYTF; cdr3_nt: TGTGCCAGCAGCTTTGTCGACACCTCCCAGGCAAATCGCTATGGCTACACCTTC; v_call: TRBV5-8; d_call: -; j_call: TRBJ1-2; clone_size: -
cdr3_aa: CASSWRVEREKTQYF; cdr3_nt: TGTGCCAGCAGCTGGAGGGTCGAGCGGGAGAAGACCCAGTACTTC; v_call: TRBV5-6; d_call: TRBD2; j_call: TRBJ2-5; clone_size: -
cdr3_aa: CATSGTGTGDYEQYF; cdr3_nt: TGTGCCACCTCGGGTACCGGGACAGGGGATTACGAGCAGTACTTC; v_call: TRBV18; d_call: TRBD1; j_call: TRBJ2-7; clone_size: once
cdr3_aa: CASSPGRQPQHF; cdr3_nt: TGTGCCAGTAGTCCCGGGCGGCAGCCCCAGCATTTT; v_call: TRBV19; d_call: -; j_call: TRBJ1-5; clone_size: -
cdr3_aa: CASGPGQAPHEQYF; cdr3_nt: TGTGCCAGCGGGCCGGGACAGGCGCCCCACGAGCAGTACTTC; v_call: TRBV6-5; d_call: TRBD1; j_call: TRBJ2-7; clone_size: -
cdr3_aa: CSIQGVGEKLFF; cdr3_nt: TGCAGCATCCAGGGGGTGGGTGAAAAACTGTTTTTT; v_call: TRBV29-1; d_call: TRBD1; j_call: TRBJ1-4; clone_size: -
cdr3_aa: CASSRVIGGGQPQHF; cdr3_nt: TGTGCCAGCTCACGAGTCATTGGGGGAGGCCAGCCCCAGCATTTT; v_call: TRBV18; d_call: -; j_call: TRBJ1-5; clone_size: -